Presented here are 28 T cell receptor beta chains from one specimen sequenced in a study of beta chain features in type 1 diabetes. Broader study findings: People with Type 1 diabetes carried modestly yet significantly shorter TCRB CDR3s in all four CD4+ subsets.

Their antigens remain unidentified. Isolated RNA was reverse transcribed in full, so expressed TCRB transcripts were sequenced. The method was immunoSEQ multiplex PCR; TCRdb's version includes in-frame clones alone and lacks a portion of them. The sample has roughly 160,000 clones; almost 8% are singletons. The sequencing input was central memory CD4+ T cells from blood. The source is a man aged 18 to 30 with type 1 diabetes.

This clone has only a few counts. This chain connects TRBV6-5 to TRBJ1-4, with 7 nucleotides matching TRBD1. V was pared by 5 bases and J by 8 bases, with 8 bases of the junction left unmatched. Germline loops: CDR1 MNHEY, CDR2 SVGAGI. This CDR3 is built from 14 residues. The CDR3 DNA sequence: TGTGCCAGCAGTCCACGGGACAGTCGGGAAAAACTGTTTTTT. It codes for CASSPRDSREKLFF.

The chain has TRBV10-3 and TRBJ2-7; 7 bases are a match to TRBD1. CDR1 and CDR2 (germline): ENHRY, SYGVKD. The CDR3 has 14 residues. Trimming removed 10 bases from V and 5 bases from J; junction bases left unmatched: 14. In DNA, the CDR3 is TGTGCCACCAGCCCTACCTCGACAGGGAACGAGCAGTACTTC. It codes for CATSPTSTGNEQYF.

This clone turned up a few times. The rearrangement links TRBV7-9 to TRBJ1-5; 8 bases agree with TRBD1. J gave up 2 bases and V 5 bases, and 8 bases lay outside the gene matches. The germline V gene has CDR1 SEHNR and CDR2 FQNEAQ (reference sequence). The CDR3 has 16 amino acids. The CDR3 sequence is CASSGGTGRGNQPQHF. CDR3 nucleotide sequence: TGTGCCAGCAGCGGCGGGACAGGTCGGGGCAATCAGCCCCAGCATTTT.

CDR3 nucleotides: TGCGCCAGCAGCACACAAGCGGGGGGGCAGAATGAGCAGTTCTTC. Its protein is CASSTQAGGQNEQFF. The chain recombines TRBV5-1 with TRBJ2-1; 10 bases match TRBD2. Trimming removed 4 bases from V and 7 bases from J; junction bases left unmatched: 8. CDR1 and CDR2 from the germline V gene are SGHRS and YFSETQ. CDR3 size: 15 residues. Together with reference TRBV5-1 and TRBJ2-1, the CDR3 gives the full variable domain: KAGVTQTPRYLIKTRGQQVTLSCSPISGHRSVSWYQQTPGQGLQFLFEYFSETQRNKGNFPGRFSGRQFSNSRSEMNVSTLELGDSALYLCASSTQAGGQNEQFFGPGTRLTVL.

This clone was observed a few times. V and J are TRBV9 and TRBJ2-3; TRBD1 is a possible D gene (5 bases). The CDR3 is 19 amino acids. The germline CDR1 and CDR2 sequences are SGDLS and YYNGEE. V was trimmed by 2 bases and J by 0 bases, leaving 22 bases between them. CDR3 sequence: CASSVTPRGARTSTDTQYF. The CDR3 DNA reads TGTGCCAGCAGCGTGACCCCAAGGGGCGCAAGAACGAGCACAGATACGCAGTATTTT.

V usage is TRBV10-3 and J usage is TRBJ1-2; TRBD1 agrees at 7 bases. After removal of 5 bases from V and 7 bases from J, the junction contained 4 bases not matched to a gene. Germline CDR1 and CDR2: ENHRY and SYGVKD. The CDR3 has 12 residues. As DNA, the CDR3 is TGTGCCATCAGTTCTCAGGGGGGTGGCTACACCTTC. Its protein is CAISSQGGGYTF.

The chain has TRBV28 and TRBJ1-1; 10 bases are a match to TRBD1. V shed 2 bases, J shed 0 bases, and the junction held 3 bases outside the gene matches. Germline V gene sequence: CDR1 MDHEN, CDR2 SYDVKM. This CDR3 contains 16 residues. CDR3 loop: CASSLPGTGVNTEAFF. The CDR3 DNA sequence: TGTGCCAGCAGTTTACCAGGGACAGGGGTGAACACTGAAGCTTTCTTT.

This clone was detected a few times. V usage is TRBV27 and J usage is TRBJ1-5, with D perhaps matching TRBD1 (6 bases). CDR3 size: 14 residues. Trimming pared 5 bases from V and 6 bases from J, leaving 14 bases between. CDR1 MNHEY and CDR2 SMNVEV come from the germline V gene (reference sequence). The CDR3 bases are TGTGCCAGCAGTCCCAGGACACAGGGTCAGCCCCAGCATTTT. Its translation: CASSPRTQGQPQHF.

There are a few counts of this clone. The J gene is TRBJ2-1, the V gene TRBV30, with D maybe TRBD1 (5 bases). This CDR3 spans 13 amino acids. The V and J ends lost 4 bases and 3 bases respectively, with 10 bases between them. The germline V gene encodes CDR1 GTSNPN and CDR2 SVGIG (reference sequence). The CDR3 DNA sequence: TGTGCCTGGACAGGGTCCTTCTACAATGAGCAGTTCTTC. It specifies CAWTGSFYNEQFF. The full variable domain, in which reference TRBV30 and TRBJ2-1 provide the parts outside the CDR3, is SQTIHQWPATLVQPVGSPLSLECTVEGTSNPNLYWYRQAAGRGLQLLFYSVGIGQISSEVPQNLSASRPQDRQFILSSKKLLLSDSGFYLCAWTGSFYNEQFFGPGTRLTVL.

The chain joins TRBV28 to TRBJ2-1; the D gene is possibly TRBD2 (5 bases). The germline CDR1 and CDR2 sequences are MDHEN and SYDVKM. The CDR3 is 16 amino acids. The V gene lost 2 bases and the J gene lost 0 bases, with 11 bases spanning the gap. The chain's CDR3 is CASSLERRSSYNEQFF. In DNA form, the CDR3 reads TGTGCCAGCAGTTTAGAGCGGAGAAGCTCCTACAATGAGCAGTTCTTC.

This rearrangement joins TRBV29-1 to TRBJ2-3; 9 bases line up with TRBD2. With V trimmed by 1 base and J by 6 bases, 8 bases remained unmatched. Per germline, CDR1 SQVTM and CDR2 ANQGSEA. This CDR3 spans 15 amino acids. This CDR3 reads CSVEGRGGIVDTQYF. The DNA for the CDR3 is TGCAGCGTTGAAGGGCGGGGGGGAATTGTGGATACGCAGTATTTT.

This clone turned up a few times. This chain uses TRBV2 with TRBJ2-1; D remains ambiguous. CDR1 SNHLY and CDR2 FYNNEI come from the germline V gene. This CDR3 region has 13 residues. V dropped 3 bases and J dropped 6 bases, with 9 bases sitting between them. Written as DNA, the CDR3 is TGTGCCAGCAGTGAGGGCTACCCCAATGAGCAGTTCTTC. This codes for CASSEGYPNEQFF. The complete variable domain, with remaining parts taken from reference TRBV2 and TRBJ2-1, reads EPEVTQTPSHQVTQMGQEVILRCVPISNHLYFYWYRQILGQKVEFLVSFYNNEISEKSEIFDDQFSVERPDGSNFTLKIRSTKLEDSAMYFCASSEGYPNEQFFGPGTRLTVL.

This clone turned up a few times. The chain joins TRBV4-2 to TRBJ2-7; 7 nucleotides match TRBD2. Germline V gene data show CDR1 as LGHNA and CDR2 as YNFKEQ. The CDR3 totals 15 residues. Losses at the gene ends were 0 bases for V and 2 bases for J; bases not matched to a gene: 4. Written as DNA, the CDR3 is TGTGCCAGCAGCCAAGAAGCGGGGAACCCCTACGAGCAGTACTTC. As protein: CASSQEAGNPYEQYF.

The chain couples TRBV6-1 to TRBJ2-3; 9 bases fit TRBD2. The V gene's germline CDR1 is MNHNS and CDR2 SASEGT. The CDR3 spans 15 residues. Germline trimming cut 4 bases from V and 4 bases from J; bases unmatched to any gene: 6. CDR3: CASSAISGSPDTQYF. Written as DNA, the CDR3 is TGTGCCAGCAGTGCGATTAGCGGGAGCCCAGATACGCAGTATTTT.

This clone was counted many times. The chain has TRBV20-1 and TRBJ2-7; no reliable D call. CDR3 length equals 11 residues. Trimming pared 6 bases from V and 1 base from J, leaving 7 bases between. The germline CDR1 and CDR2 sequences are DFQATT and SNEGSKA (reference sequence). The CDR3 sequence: CSAVTSYEQYF. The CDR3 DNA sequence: TGCAGTGCCGTAACTTCCTACGAGCAGTACTTC.

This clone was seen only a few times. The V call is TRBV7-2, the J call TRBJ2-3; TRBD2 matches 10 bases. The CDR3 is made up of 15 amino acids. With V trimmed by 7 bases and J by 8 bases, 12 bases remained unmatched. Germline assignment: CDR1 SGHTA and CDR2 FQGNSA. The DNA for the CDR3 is TGTGCCAGCAAACAGCGGGGGGGCGAAATGGGTACGCAGTATTTT. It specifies CASKQRGGEMGTQYF.

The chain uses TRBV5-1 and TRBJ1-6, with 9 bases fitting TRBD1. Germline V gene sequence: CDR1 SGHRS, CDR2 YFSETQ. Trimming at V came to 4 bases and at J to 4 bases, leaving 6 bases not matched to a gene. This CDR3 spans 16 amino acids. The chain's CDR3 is CASSDGQGMYNSPLHF. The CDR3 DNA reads TGCGCCAGCAGCGATGGACAGGGGATGTATAATTCACCCCTCCACTTT.

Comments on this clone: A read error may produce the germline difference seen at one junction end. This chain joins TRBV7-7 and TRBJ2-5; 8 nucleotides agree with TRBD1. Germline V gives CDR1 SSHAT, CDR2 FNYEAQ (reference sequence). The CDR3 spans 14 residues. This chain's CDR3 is CASSLLQGEGTQYF. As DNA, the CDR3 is TGTGCCAGTAGCTTACTACAGGGGGAAGGGACCCAGTACTTC.

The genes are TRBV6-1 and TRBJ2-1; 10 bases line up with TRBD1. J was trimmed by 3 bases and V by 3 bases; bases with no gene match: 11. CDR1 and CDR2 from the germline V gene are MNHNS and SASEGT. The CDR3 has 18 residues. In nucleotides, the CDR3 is TGTGCCAGCAGTGACCTTATAGGGACAGGGGCCCACTACAATGAGCAGTTCTTC. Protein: CASSDLIGTGAHYNEQFF.

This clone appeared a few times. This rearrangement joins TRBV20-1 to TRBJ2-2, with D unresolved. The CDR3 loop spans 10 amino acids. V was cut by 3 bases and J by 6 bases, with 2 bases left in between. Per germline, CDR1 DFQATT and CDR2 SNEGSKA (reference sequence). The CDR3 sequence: CSASAGELFF. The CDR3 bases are TGCAGTGCTAGCGCCGGGGAGCTGTTTTTT.

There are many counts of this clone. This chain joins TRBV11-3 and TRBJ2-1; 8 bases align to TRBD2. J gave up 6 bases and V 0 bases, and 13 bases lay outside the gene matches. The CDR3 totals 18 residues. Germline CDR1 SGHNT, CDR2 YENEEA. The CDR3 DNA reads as TGTGCCAGCAGCTTAGATCAGAGCGGGAGTATCGCAACCAATGAGCAGTTCTTC. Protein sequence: CASSLDQSGSIATNEQFF.

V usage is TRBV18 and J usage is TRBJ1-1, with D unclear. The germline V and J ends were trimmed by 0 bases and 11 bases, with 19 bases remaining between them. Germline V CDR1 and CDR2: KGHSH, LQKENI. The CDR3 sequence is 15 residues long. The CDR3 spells CASSPPRVLGLEAFF. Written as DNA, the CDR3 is TGTGCCAGCTCACCACCGCGCGTTTTGGGTCTGGAGGCTTTCTTT.

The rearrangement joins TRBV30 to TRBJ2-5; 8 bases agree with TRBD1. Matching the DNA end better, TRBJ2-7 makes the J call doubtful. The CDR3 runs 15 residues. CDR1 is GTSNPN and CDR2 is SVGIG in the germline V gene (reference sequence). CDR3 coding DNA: TGTGCCTGGAGTGTACTCAGGGGGCGACCCTACGAGCAGTACTTC. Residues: CAWSVLRGRPYEQYF.

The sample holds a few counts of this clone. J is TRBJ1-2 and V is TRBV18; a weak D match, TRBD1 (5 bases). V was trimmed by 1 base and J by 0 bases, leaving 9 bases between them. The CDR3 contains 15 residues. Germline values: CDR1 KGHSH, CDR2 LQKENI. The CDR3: CASSPQGRANYGYTF. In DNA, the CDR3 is TGTGCCAGCTCACCACAGGGGCGAGCTAACTATGGCTACACCTTC.

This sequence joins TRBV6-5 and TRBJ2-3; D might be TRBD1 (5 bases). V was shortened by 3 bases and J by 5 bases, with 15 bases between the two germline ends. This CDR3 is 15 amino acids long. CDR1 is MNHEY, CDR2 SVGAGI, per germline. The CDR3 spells CASSYSRQGRDTQYF. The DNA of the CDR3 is TGTGCCAGCAGTTATAGTAGGCAGGGCCGAGATACGCAGTATTTT.

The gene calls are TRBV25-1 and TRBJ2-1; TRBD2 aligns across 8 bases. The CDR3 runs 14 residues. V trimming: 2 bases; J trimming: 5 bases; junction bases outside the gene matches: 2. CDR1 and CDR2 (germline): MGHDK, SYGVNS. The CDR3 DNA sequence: TGTGCCAGCAGTGAAACTAGCGGTAACAATGAGCAGTTCTTC. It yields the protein CASSETSGNNEQFF. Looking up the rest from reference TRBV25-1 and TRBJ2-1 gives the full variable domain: EADIYQTPRYLVIGTGKKITLECSQTMGHDKMYWYQQDPGMELHLIHYSYGVNSTEKGDLSSESTVSRIRTEHFPLTLESARPSHTSQYLCASSETSGNNEQFFGPGTRLTVL.

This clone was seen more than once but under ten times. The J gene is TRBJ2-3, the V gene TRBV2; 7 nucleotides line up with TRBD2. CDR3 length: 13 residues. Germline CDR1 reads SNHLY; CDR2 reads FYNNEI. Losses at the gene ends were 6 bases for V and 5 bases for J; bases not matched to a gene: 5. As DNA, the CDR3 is TGTGCCAGCAGCTGGGGGGGGGAAGATACGCAGTATTTT. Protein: CASSWGGEDTQYF.

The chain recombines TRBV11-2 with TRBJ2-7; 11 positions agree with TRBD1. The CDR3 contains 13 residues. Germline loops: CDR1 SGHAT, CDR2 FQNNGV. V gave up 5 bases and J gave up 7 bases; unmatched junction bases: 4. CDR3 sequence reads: CASSTRDRGEQYF. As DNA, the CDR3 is TGTGCCAGCAGCACCCGGGACAGGGGGGAGCAGTACTTC.